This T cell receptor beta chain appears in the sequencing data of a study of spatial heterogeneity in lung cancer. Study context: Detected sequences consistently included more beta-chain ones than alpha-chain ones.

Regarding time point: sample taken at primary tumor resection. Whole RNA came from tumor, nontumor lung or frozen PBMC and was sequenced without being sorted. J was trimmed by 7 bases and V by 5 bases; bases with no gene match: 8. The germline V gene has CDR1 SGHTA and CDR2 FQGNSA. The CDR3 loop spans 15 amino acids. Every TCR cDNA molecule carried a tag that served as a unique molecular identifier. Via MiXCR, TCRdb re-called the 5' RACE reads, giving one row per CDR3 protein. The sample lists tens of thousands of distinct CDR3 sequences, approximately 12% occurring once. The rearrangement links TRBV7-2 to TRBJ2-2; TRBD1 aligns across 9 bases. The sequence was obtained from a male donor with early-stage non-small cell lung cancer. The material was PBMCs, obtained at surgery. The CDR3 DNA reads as TGTGCCAGCAGCGTACAGGGGGCGCTGGGCGGGGAGCTGTTTTTT. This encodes CASSVQGALGGELFF.